This T cell receptor beta chain was sequenced for a study of OX40 agonist ivuxolimab in advanced cancers. Study overall: Three dose-escalation patients had partial responses: one with hepatocellular carcinoma and two with cutaneous melanoma. Findings of the study overall: There were also nonresponders showing low normalized T-cell clonal expansion.

Concerning this clone itself: The antigen is unknown.

TCRdb's table, derived via immunoSEQ multiplex PCR, lists solely in-frame clones and lacks some. The sample carries 60,000 to 70,000 clones, roughly 90% recorded once. Anyone with autoimmune disease history or systemic immunosuppression was excluded. Per the germline V gene, CDR1 is SGHAT and CDR2 is FQNNGV. CDR3 length: 15 residues. V shed 3 bases, J shed 5 bases, and the junction held 7 bases outside the gene matches. The rearrangement links TRBV11-2 to TRBJ2-1, with TRBD1 matching over 7 bases. This TCR came from an adult with an advanced solid tumor such as melanoma, head and neck, liver or kidney cancer. Material: CD4+ or CD8+ T cells sorted from blood, obtained in a trial of the OX40 agonist ivuxolimab. In DNA form, the CDR3 reads TGTGCCAGCAGCTTCGGCCAGGGGGTCCACAATGAGCAGTTCTTC. It codes for CASSFGQGVHNEQFF.